The clone carrying this TCR beta chain was observed a handful of times. Its antigen remains unknown. Germline V gene lookup returns CDR1 GTSNPN and CDR2 SVGIG (reference sequence). V was clipped by 0 bases and J by 4 bases; unmatched bases: 3. CDR3 length: 15 residues. The sample belongs to a study of Ad26.COV2.S vaccination and SARS-CoV-2 variants. Study summary: Intramuscularly, Ad26.COV2.S was given either once or twice, 56 days apart. General study findings and limits: Non-spike TCR breadth did not differ much between vaccine and placebo recipients.

Noted treatment: around 19 received Ad26.COV2.S at low or high dose, single or two shots; 5 received placebo; per-sample allocation not given. Each sample was drawn 63 days after the first injection (of vaccine or placebo). Recruitment in Boston yielded a donor of adult age, 18-55 years. Expressing Wuhan-strain SARS-CoV-2 spike, an Ad26 vector served as the vaccine. Using immunoSEQ multiplex PCR, the repertoire was profiled, and TCRdb retains in-frame clones only, with some absent. The sample records roughly 700,000 clones, roughly nine tenths being singletons. The chain has TRBV30 and TRBJ1-6, with 7 bases lining up with TRBD1. Here the sequenced sample was peripheral blood, taken in a trial of Ad26.COV2.S vaccine versus placebo. This TCR was recovered from a person between 18 and 65 years old who received the Ad26.COV2.S COVID-19 vaccine or a placebo. Here the CDR3 DNA reads TGTGCCTGGAGTGTAAAGACAGGGTATAATTCACCCCTCCACTTT. Translation gives CAWSVKTGYNSPLHF. Full variable domain (outside the CDR3, taken from reference TRBV30 and TRBJ1-6): SQTIHQWPATLVQPVGSPLSLECTVEGTSNPNLYWYRQAAGRGLQLLFYSVGIGQISSEVPQNLSASRPQDRQFILSSKKLLLSDSGFYLCAWSVKTGYNSPLHFGNGTRLTVT.